The sequence of this T cell receptor (beta chain) was determined in a study of cytomegalovirus exposure and HLA in healthy donors. The PCR contained 60 Vbeta and 13 Jbeta primers. Using immunoSEQ multiplex PCR, the repertoire was profiled, and TCRdb retains in-frame clones only, with some absent. The sample includes 170,000 or so clones, around 80% of them seen just once. General observations from the study: According to an earlier analysis, most TCR beta V segments yielded productive rearrangements about 90% or about 30% of the time.

Trimming cost V 7 bases and J 4 bases, with 17 bases left between them. Germline V lookup: CDR1 SGHRS, CDR2 YFSETQ. The CDR3 contains 14 residues. Turning to this clone: Its target is not known.

V is TRBV5-1 and J is TRBJ1-1, with D possibly being TRBD1 (5 bases). The sequenced sample was PBMCs. This clonotype was sampled from a woman aged 50 to 65 in good health and CMV-seropositive. The CDR3 region is CASHQGGKSTEAFF. The CDR3 DNA is TGCGCCAGCCACCAGGGAGGGAAGAGCACTGAAGCTTTCTTT.